This TCR beta chain came from a study of identical twins (TCRdb year 2016). Looking at the study overall: To test whether fetal clonotypes persist, the study used deep sequencing on TCR alpha and beta repertoires from monozygotic twins, unrelated adults of various ages, and cord blood. To rule out contamination, replicate twin experiments were performed at different times with different library preparation protocols.

All donors were healthy Caucasians. The study also sequenced three unrelated non-twin adults: a male aged 18 to 29, a male aged 50 to 60 and a female aged 50 to 60. Miltenyi CD45RO+ enrichment and human naive T-cell isolation kits were used to isolate memory (CD45RO+) and naive T cells from PBMC. This clonotype was picked up a small number of times. The antigen this receptor binds is unknown. No base-level quality is on record; no much larger clone is a single base apart. The library was obtained by 5' RACE. Sequencing instrument: Illumina HiSeq 2000. A universal primer binding site was added through template switching, and the final cDNA carried a unique molecular identifier so that TCR cDNA molecules could be counted accurately. Specific primers in the conserved constant-segment region were used to synthesize first-strand cDNA for the TCR alpha and beta chains. Each cDNA library was double barcoded, with a SMART-Mk sample barcode plus Illumina barcodes, to control for contamination. TruSeq adapter sequences along with Illumina sample barcodes were introduced in two successive PCR steps. TCR alpha and beta cDNA libraries were sequenced on the Illumina HiSeq platform with custom primers. In the authors' own workflow: Raw reads were processed with MiGEC to extract unique molecular identifiers, and MiXCR was used to determine CDR3 positions. For each individual, recombination models were inferred using an EM algorithm with the repgenHMM and IGoR tools. Shared clonotype analysis was performed with the tcR package in R, normalizing sharing by the product of cloneset sizes. To study raw recombination without the effects of thymic and clonal selection, out-of-frame nonproductive sequences were analyzed. TCRdb redid the processing of the public reads, applying fastp at Q25 and MiXCR, and retained in-frame beta chains. Under each unique CDR3 protein, matching rows form one entry showing the most common genes and DNA. The V and J calls and clone size come from TCRdb's table, not from the authors' own analysis. Within this sample are a few hundred thousand distinct CDR3 sequences, with less than 20% of them counted one time only. The biggest ten clones account for 9% to 15% of the sample.

Broader findings and caveats from the paper: Abundant cord blood beta clonotypes had fewer insertions, young adult naive repertoires showed a similar but weaker trend, and memory repertoires showed no such trend. Because the same donors could not be followed over many years, the conclusions relied on cross-sectional statistical analysis. Compared with coincidental sharing between unrelated individuals, out-of-frame TCR alpha sequences shared between twins showed an excess of sequences with low generation probability. Zero-insertion analyses could be partly confounded by invariant T cells such as MAIT and iNKT, although diverse VJ usage argued against such confounding for most clonotypes. The excess sharing between twins in beta out-of-frame sequences was weaker because fewer shared sequences reduced the signal-to-noise ratio. In monozygotic twins, recombination models systematically underestimated out-of-frame TCR alpha sharing, but the models matched the sharing seen between unrelated individuals.

CDR1 and CDR2, looked up from the germline V gene, are LGHNA and YSLEER. The CDR3, from cysteine to phenylalanine, totals 15 residues. The read is trimmed to its CDR3 DNA, 45 bases read in frame from base 1. Ends trimmed: V by 0 bases, J by 3 bases; bases unmatched to a gene: 2. The clonotype originates from a man aged 45 to 65 in good health. Here the chain combines TRBV4-3 and TRBJ1-2; TRBD1 lines up with 9 middle nucleotides. Sequenced: naive T cells sorted from blood. What this sample's cell subset or site label stands for: cells isolated with a human naive T-cell isolation kit. The nucleotides read TGCGCCAGCAGCCAAGAGGACAGGGGCGACTATGGCTACACCTTC. It encodes CASSQEDRGDYGYTF.